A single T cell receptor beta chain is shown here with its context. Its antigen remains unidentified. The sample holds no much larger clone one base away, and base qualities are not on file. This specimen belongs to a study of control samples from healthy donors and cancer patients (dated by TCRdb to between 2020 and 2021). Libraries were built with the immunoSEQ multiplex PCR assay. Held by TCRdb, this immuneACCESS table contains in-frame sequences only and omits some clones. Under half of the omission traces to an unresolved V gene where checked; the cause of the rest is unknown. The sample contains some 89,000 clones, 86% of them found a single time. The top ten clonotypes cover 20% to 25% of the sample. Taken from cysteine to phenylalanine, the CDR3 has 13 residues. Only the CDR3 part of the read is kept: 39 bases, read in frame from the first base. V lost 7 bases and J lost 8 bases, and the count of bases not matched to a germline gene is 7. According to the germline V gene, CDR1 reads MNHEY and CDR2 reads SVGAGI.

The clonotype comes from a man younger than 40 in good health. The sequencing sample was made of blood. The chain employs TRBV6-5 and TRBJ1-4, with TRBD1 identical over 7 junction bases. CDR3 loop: CASTQGTREKLFF. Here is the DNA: TGTGCCAGCACACAGGGGACGAGGGAAAAACTGTTTTTT.